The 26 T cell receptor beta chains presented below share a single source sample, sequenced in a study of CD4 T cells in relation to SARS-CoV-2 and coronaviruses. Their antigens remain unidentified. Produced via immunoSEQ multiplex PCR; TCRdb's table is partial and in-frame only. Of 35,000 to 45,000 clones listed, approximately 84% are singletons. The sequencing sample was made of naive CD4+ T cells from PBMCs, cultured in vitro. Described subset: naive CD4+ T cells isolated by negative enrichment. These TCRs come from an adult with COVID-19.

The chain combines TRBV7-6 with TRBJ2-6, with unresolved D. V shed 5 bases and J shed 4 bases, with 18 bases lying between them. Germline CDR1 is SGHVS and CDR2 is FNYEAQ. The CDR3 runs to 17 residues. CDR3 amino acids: CASSPRTGASGANVLTF. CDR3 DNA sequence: TGTGCCAGCAGCCCCAGGACGGGCGCGTCGGGGGCCAACGTCCTGACTTTC.

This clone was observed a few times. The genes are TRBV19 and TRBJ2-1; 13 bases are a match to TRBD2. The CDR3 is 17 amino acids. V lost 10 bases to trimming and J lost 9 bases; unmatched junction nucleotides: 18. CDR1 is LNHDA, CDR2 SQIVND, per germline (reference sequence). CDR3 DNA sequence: TGTGCCACCCAAGGACTAGCGGGAGTAGGGAGGTTTAGTGAGCAGTTCTTC. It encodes CATQGLAGVGRFSEQFF.

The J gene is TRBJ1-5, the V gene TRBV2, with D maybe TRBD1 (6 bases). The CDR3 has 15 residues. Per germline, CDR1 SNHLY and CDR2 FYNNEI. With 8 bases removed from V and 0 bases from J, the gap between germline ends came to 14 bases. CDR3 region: CASGGTLYSNQPQHF. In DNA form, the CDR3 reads TGTGCCAGCGGCGGGACACTGTATAGCAATCAGCCCCAGCATTTT.

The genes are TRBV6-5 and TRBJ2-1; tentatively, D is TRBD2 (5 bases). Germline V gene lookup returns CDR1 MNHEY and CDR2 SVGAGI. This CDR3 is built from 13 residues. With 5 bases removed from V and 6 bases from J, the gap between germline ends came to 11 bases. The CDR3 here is CASSPGSINEQFF. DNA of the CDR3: TGTGCCAGCAGTCCGGGAAGCATCAATGAGCAGTTCTTC.

DNA of the CDR3: TGTGCCAGTAGTGAGTCCCGAGGGACTAGCGGGAGGCGTGATACGCAGTATTTT. This sequence encodes CASSESRGTSGRRDTQYF. The chain recombines TRBV19 with TRBJ2-3; the match to TRBD2 covers 15 bases. V was clipped by 5 bases and J by 6 bases; unmatched bases: 12. The CDR3 has 18 amino acids. CDR1 and CDR2 (germline): LNHDA, SQIVND (reference sequence).

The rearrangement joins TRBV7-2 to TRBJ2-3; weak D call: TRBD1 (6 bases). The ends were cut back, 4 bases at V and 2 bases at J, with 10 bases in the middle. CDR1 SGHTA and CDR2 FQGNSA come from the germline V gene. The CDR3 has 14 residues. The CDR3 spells CASSSDRFTDTQYF. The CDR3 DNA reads TGTGCCAGCAGCTCAGACAGGTTCACAGATACGCAGTATTTT. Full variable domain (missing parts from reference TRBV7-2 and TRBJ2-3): GAGVSQSPSNKVTEKGKDVELRCDPISGHTALYWYRQSLGQGLEFLIYFQGNSAPDKSGLPSDRFSAERTGGSVSTLTIQRTQQEDSAVYLCASSSDRFTDTQYFGPGTRLTVL.

This CDR3 reads CASSPGGQRRYNSPLHF. The CDR3 coding sequence is TGTGCCAGCAGCCCCGGGGGACAGAGGAGATATAATTCACCCCTCCACTTT. The chain is built from TRBV7-9 and TRBJ1-6; TRBD1 agrees at 7 bases. The CDR3 has 17 amino acids. The trim removed 5 bases at V and 4 bases at J, leaving 11 bases unmatched. Germline CDR1 and CDR2: SEHNR and FQNEAQ (reference sequence).

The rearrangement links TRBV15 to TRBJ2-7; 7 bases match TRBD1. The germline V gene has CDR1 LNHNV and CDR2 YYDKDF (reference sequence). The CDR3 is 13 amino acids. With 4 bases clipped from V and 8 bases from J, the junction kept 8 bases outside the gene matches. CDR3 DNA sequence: TGTGCCACCAGCACTGCCCGGGACAGCAAGCAGTACTTC. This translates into CATSTARDSKQYF.

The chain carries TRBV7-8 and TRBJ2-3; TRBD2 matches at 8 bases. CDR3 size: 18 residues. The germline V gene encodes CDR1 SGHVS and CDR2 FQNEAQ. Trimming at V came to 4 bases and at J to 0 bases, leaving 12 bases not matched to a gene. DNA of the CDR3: TGTGCCAGCAGCTGGCCCTTTTTAGCGGGGAAAAGCACAGATACGCAGTATTTT. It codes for CASSWPFLAGKSTDTQYF.

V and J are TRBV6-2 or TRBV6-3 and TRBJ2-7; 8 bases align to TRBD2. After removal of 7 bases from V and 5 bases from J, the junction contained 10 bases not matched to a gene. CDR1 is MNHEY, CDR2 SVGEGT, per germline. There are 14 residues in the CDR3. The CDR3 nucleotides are TGTGCCAGCACCCCTGGCGGGAGGCACAACGAGCAGTACTTC. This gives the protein CASTPGGRHNEQYF.

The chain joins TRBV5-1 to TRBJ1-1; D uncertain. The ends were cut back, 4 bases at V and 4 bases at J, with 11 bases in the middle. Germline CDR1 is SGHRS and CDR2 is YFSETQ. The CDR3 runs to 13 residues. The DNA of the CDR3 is TGCGCCAGCAGCCCGCAGGTGATCACTGAAGCTTTCTTT. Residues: CASSPQVITEAFF.

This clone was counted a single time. The CDR3, as DNA: TGTGCCAGCAGCCAAGATAGGGACAATTCACCCCTCCACTTT. It encodes CASSQDRDNSPLHF. This chain links TRBV3-1 (or the pseudogene TRBV3-2) with TRBJ1-6; D perhaps matches TRBD1 (5 bases). This CDR3 has 14 amino acids. Germline V CDR1 and CDR2: LGHDT, YNNKEL (reference sequence). V lost 0 bases, J lost 7 bases, and 7 bases lay in between.

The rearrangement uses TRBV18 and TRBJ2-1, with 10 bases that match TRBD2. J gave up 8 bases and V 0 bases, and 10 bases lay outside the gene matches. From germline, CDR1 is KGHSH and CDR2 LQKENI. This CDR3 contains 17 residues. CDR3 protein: CASSPPRTSGPRHEQFF. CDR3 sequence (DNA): TGTGCCAGCTCACCACCCCGGACTAGCGGCCCGCGCCATGAGCAGTTCTTC.

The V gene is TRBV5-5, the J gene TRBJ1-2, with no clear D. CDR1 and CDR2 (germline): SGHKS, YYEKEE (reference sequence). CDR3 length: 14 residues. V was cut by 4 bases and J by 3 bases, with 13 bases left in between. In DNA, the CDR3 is TGTGCCAGCAGCCCCCGACACCCCGACTATGGCTACACCTTC. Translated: CASSPRHPDYGYTF.

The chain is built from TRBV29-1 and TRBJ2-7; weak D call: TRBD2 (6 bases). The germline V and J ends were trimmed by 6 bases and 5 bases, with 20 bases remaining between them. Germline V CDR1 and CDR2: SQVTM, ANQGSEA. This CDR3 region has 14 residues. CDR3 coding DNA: TGCAGCGTCGCTTTTCTGGCGGGGTCCAACGAGCAGTACTTC. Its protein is CSVAFLAGSNEQYF.

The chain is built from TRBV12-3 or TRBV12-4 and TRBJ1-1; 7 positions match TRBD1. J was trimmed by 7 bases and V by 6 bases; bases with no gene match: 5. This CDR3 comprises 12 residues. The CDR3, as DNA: TGTGCCAGCAGGATACAGGGGATTGAAGCTTTCTTT. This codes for CASRIQGIEAFF.

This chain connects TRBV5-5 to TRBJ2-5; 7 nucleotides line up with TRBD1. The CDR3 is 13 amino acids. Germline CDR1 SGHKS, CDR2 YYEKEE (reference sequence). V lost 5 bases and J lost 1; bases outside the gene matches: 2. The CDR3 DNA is TGTGCCAGCAGGGGGACAGCCCAAGAGACCCAGTACTTC. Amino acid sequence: CASRGTAQETQYF.

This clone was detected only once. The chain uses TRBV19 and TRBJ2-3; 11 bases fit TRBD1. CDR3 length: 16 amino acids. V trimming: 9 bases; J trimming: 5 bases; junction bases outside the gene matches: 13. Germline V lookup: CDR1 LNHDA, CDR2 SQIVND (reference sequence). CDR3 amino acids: CASTWTGGEQGDTQYF. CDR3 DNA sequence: TGTGCCAGCACATGGACAGGGGGCGAGCAGGGAGATACGCAGTATTTT.

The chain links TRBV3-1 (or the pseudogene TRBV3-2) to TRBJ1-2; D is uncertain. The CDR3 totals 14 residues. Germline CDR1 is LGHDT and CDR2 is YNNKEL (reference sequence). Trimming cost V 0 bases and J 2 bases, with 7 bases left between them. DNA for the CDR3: TGTGCCAGCAGCCAAGAGTTAGCAAACTATGGCTACACCTTC. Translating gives CASSQELANYGYTF.

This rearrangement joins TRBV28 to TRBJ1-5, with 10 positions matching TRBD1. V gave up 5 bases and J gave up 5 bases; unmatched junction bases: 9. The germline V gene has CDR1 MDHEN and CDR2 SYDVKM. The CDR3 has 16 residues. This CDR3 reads CASSLAGGQGYQPQHF. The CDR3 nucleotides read TGTGCCAGCAGTCTGGCTGGGGGACAGGGGTATCAGCCCCAGCATTTT.

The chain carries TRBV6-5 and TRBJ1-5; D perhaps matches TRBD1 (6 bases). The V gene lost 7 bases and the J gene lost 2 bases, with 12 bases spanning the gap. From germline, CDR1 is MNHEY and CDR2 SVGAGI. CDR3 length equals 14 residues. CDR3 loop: CASKAGAGNQPQHF. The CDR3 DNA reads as TGTGCCAGCAAGGCAGGGGCAGGCAATCAGCCCCAGCATTTT.

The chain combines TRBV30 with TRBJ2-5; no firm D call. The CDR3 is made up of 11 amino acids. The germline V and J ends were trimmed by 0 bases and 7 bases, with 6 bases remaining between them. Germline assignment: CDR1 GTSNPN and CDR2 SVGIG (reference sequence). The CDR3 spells CAWSVKRTQYF. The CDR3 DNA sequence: TGTGCCTGGAGTGTAAAGCGGACCCAGTACTTC.

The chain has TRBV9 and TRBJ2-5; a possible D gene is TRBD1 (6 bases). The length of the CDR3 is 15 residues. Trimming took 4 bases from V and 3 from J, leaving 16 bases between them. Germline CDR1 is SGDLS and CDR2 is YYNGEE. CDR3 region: CASSPSSRTEETQYF. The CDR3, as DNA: TGTGCCAGCAGCCCTAGTAGTCGGACAGAAGAGACCCAGTACTTC.

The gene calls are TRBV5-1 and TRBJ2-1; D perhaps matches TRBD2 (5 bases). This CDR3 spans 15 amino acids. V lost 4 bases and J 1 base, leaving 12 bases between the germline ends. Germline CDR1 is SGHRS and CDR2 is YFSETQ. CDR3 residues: CASSILARSYNEQFF. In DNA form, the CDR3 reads TGCGCCAGCAGCATCCTAGCCAGGTCCTACAATGAGCAGTTCTTC.

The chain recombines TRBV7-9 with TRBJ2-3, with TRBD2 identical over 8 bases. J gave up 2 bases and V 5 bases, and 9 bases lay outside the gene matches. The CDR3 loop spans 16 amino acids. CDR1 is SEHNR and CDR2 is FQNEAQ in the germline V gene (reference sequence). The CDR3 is CASSPQTSEFTDTQYF. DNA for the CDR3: TGTGCCAGCAGCCCCCAGACTAGCGAGTTCACAGATACGCAGTATTTT.

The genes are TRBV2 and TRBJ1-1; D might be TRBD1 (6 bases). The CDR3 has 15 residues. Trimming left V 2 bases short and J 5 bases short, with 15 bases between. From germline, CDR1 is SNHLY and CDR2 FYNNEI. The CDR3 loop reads CASSESGVWGTEAFF. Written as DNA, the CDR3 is TGTGCCAGCAGTGAATCAGGGGTTTGGGGAACTGAAGCTTTCTTT.